These 10 T cell receptor beta chains were sequenced from one sample in a study of Ad26.COV2.S vaccination and SARS-CoV-2 variants. Profiled with immunoSEQ multiplex PCR; TCRdb holds only in-frame clones, not every one. Among 350,000 to 500,000 clones listed, roughly 87% were seen once. Described treatment: approximately 18 received Ad26.COV2.S at low or high dose, single or two shots; several received placebo; per-sample allocation not given. Samples analyzed were those drawn on day 63 after the first vaccine or placebo injection. Material: peripheral blood, obtained in a trial of Ad26.COV2.S vaccine versus placebo. The receptors originated from a person aged 18-65 years who received the Ad26.COV2.S COVID-19 vaccine or a placebo.

This chain uses TRBV3-1 (or the pseudogene TRBV3-2) with TRBJ2-5, with D possibly being TRBD2 (6 bases). The CDR3 loop spans 12 amino acids. V lost 7 bases and J 4 bases, leaving 10 bases between the germline ends. Germline CDR1 LGHDT, CDR2 YNNKEL (reference sequence). The chain's CDR3 is CASTLGGETQYF. In DNA form, the CDR3 reads TGTGCCAGCACCCTGGGGGGAGAGACCCAGTACTTC.

V usage is TRBV6-2 or TRBV6-3 and J usage is TRBJ2-1, with 11 bases lining up with TRBD2. There are 14 residues in the CDR3. Germline values: CDR1 MNHEY, CDR2 SVGEGT. Trimming cost V 0 bases and J 13 bases; bases outside gene matches: 5. This chain's CDR3 is CASSYSRLAGGQFF. The CDR3 DNA follows: TGTGCCAGCAGTTACTCAAGGCTAGCGGGAGGACAGTTCTTC.

This chain connects TRBV12-3 or TRBV12-4 to TRBJ1-1; tentatively, D is TRBD1 (5 bases). With 5 bases removed from V and 4 bases from J, the gap between germline ends came to 8 bases. The CDR3 is 12 amino acids. The CDR3 DNA is TGTGCCAGCAGTGACAGAGGCACTGAAGCTTTCTTT. This translates into CASSDRGTEAFF.

V gene TRBV7-8 combines with J gene TRBJ2-7, with 10 bases identical to TRBD2. The CDR3 has 13 amino acids. V lost 5 bases to trimming and J lost 5 bases; unmatched junction nucleotides: 3. Germline values: CDR1 SGHVS, CDR2 FQNEAQ. CDR3 region: CASSLTSGNEQYV. CDR3 nucleotide sequence: TGTGCCAGCAGCCTCACTAGCGGGAACGAGCAGTACGTC.

This chain connects TRBV4-2 to TRBJ1-6; TRBD1 matches 10 bases. Germline assignment: CDR1 LGHNA and CDR2 YNFKEQ. V lost 2 bases, J lost 9 bases, and 4 bases stayed unmatched. The CDR3 is 15 amino acids. CDR3 amino acids: CASSQPGQGSSPLHF. The CDR3, as DNA: TGTGCCAGCAGCCAACCGGGACAGGGGAGTTCACCCCTCCACTTT.

The chain employs TRBV6-2 or TRBV6-3 and TRBJ2-5; 12 positions agree with TRBD2. Germline V lookup: CDR1 MNHEY, CDR2 SVGEGT. This CDR3 contains 15 residues. After removal of 6 bases from V and 6 bases from J, the junction contained 8 bases not matched to a gene. CDR3 loop: CASSLLAGGDKTQYF. Written as DNA, the CDR3 is TGTGCCAGCAGCCTACTAGCGGGAGGTGATAAGACCCAGTACTTC.

Here the CDR3 reads CASSHTLAGGGLGETQYF. The CDR3 DNA is TGTGCCAGCAGCCATACCCTAGCGGGGGGTGGATTGGGGGAGACCCAGTACTTC. The V gene is TRBV4-2, the J gene TRBJ2-5, with 11 bases that match TRBD2. The CDR3 is 18 residues long. The germline CDR1 and CDR2 sequences are LGHNA and YNFKEQ. The V gene end was trimmed by 3 bases and the J gene end by 5 bases; junction bases not matched to a gene: 14.

V usage is TRBV15 and J usage is TRBJ1-5; the D gene is possibly TRBD1 (5 bases). This CDR3 contains 15 residues. V lost 0 bases, J lost 11 bases, and 17 bases lay in between. Germline V gives CDR1 LNHNV, CDR2 YYDKDF (reference sequence). For the CDR3, the DNA is TGTGCCACCAGCAGAGATGGGGCAGGCGAAGGGTCCCAGCATTTT. It encodes CATSRDGAGEGSQHF.

The chain combines TRBV20-1 with TRBJ1-3; no firm D call. This CDR3 comprises 11 residues. Germline V gene sequence: CDR1 DFQATT, CDR2 SNEGSKA (reference sequence). Trimming removed 1 base from V and 10 bases from J, with 8 bases in between. CDR3 DNA sequence: TGCAGTGCTAGAGTGGTGGGGACCATATATTTT. This codes for CSARVVGTIYF.

This sequence joins TRBV15 and TRBJ2-1; 12 nucleotides line up with TRBD2. CDR3 length: 15 amino acids. J was trimmed by 4 bases and V by 5 bases; bases with no gene match: 3. Germline CDR1 LNHNV, CDR2 YYDKDF (reference sequence). The CDR3 nucleotides read TGTGCCACCAGCGAGCTAGCGGGGGGGTACAATGAGCAGTTCTTC. Translating it yields CATSELAGGYNEQFF.